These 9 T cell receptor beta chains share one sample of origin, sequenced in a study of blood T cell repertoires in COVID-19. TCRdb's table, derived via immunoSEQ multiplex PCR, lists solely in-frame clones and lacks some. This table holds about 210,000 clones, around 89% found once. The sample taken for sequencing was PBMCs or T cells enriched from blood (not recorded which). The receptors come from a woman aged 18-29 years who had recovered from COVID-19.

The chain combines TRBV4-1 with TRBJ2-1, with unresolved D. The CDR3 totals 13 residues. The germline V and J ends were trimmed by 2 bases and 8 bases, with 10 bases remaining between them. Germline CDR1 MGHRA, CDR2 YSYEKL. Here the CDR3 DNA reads TGCGCCAGCAGCCAAATCGGAAGCGATGAGCAGTTCTTC. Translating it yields CASSQIGSDEQFF.

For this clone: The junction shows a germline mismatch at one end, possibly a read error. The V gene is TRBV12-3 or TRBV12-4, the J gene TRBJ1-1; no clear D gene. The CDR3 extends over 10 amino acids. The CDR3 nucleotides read TGTGCCAGCAGTTTAGGGGAGGTTAGGTTT. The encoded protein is CASSLGEVRF.

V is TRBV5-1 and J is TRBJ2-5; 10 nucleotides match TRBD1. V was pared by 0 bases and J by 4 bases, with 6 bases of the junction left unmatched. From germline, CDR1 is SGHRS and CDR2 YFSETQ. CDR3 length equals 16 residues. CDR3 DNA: TGCGCCAGCAGCTTGGGGGACAGGGGAGGAGGAGAGACCCAGTACTTC. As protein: CASSLGDRGGGETQYF.

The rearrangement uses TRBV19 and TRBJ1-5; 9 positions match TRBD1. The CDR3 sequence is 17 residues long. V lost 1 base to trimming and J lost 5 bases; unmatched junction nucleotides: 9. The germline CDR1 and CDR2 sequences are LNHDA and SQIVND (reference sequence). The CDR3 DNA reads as TGTGCCAGTAGTATAGCCCGGACAGGGGTGAGGGATCAGCCCCAGCATTTT. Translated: CASSIARTGVRDQPQHF.

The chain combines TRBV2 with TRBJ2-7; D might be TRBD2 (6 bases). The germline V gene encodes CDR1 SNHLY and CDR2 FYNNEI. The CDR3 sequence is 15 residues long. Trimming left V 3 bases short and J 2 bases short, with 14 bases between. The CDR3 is CASSDKTSYTYEQYF. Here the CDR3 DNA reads TGTGCCAGCAGTGATAAGACTAGTTACACCTACGAGCAGTACTTC.

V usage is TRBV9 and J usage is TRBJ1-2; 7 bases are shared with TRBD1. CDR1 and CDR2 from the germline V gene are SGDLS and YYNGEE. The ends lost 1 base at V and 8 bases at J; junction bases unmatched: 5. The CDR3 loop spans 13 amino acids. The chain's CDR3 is CASSVRQGWGYTF. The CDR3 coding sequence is TGTGCCAGCAGCGTACGACAGGGCTGGGGCTACACCTTC. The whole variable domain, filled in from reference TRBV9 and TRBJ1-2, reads DSGVTQTPKHLITATGQRVTLRCSPRSGDLSVYWYQQSLDQGLQFLIQYYNGEERAKGNILERFSAQQFPDLHSELNLSSLELGDSALYFCASSVRQGWGYTFGSGTRLTVV.

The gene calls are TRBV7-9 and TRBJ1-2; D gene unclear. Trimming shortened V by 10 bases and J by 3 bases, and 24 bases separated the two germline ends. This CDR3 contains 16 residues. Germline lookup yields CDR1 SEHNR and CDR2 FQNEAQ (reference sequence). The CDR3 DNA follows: TGTGCCATCCGGCGAGAGGGAGCTACACTCGACTATGGCTACACCTTC. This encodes CAIRREGATLDYGYTF.

CDR3 in DNA: TGTGCCAGCAGCCCGGAGGGGGGGGCATATGGCTACACCTTC. Its protein product is CASSPEGGAYGYTF. The rearrangement joins TRBV9 to TRBJ1-2, with D possibly TRBD1 on 6 matching bases. The CDR3 loop spans 14 amino acids. V was pared by 4 bases and J by 5 bases, with 15 bases between. Germline V gene sequence: CDR1 SGDLS, CDR2 YYNGEE.

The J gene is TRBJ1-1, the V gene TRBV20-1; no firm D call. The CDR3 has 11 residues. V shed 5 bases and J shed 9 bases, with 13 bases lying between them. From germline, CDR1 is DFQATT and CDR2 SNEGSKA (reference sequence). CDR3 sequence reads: CSAPDPGQAFF. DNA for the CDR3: TGCAGTGCTCCAGACCCAGGCCAAGCTTTCTTT.